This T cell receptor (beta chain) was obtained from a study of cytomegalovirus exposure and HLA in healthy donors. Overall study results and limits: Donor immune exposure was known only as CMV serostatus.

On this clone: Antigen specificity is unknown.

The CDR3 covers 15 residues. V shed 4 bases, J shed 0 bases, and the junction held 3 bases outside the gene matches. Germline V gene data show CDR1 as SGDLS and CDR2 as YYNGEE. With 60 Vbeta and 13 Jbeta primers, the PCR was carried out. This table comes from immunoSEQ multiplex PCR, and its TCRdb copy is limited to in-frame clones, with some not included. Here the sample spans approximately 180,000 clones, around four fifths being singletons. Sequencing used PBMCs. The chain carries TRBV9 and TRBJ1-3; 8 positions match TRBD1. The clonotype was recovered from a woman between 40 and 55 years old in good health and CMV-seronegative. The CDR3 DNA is TGTGCCAGCAGCCCGCAGGGGGCCTCTGGAAACACCATATATTTT. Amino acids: CASSPQGASGNTIYF.